The rows below give T cell receptor beta chains drawn from one sample of a study of T cell responses to AZD1222 COVID-19 vaccine. TCRdb keeps only in-frame clones here, not all; method: immunoSEQ multiplex PCR. Here the sample spans about 120,000 clones, around 90% being singletons. This specimen was peripheral blood, taken 28 days after the second AZD1222 dose. All receptors derive from an adult who received the AZD1222 COVID-19 vaccine. CDR3s include the opening cysteine and the closing phenylalanine or tryptophan. D genes are given only for firm matches. Size is omitted from some rows. Given values are once, few, many or a class for expanded clones.

size	V	J	D	CDR3	DNA
-	TRBV7-2	TRBJ2-3	-	CASSLRATASTDTQYF	TGTGCCAGCAGCTTACGGGCTACCGCTAGCACAGATACGCAGTATTTT
once	TRBV28	TRBJ1-6	TRBD1	CASSLPDRSWSPLHF	TGTGCCAGCAGTTTACCGGACAGGAGCTGGTCACCCCTCCACTTT
-	TRBV20-1	TRBJ2-1	-	CSASSPNEQFF	TGCAGTGCATCCAGTCCGAATGAGCAGTTCTTC
-	TRBV3-1/TRBV3-2	TRBJ2-2	-	CASSLSRDTGELFF	TGTGCCAGCAGCCTTAGTAGGGACACCGGGGAGCTGTTTTTT
-	TRBV18	TRBJ1-1	TRBD1	CASSRTGATNTEAFF	TGTGCCAGCTCACGAACAGGGGCCACGAACACTGAAGCTTTCTTT
-	TRBV12-3/TRBV12-4	TRBJ1-1	-	CASSLRWGTEAFF	TGTGCCAGCAGCCTGAGGTGGGGTACTGAAGCTTTCTTT
-	TRBV7-8	TRBJ2-7	-	CASSLSAGTAYEQYF	TGTGCCAGCAGTCTTTCGGCCGGGACCGCCTACGAGCAGTACTTC
-	TRBV5-1	TRBJ1-1	-	CASSSRTSMNTEAFF	TGCGCCAGCAGCTCCCGGACAAGTATGAACACTGAAGCTTTCTTT
few	TRBV19	TRBJ1-2	-	CASSMQGGNYGYTF	TGTGCCAGTAGTATGCAGGGAGGTAACTATGGCTACACCTTC
-	TRBV27	TRBJ1-4	TRBD1	CASGRTGGNEKLFF	TGTGCCAGCGGGCGGACAGGGGGCAATGAAAAACTGTTTTTT
once	TRBV11-2	TRBJ2-3	-	CASSLAAATDTQYF	TGTGCCAGCAGCTTAGCCGCAGCGACAGATACGCAGTATTTT
-	TRBV5-1	TRBJ2-7	-	CASSFSQGGIGEQYF	TGCGCCAGCAGCTTCTCTCAGGGGGGGATCGGCGAGCAGTACTTC
-	TRBV2	TRBJ1-1	-	CASSEGRPNTEAFF	TGTGCCAGCAGTGAAGGCAGACCGAACACTGAAGCTTTCTTT
-	TRBV6-5	TRBJ1-2	-	CASTRAEWNYGYTF	TGTGCCAGCACCAGAGCAGAGTGGAACTATGGCTACACCTTC
-	TRBV4-2	TRBJ1-3	-	CASSPILDGPSGNTIYF	TGTGCCAGCAGCCCTATCTTAGACGGACCCTCTGGAAACACCATATATTTT
-	TRBV29-1	TRBJ2-3	-	CSVGTSTDTQYF	TGCAGCGTTGGGACTTCCACAGATACGCAGTATTTT
-	TRBV7-9	TRBJ1-2	-	CASSLAGQNYGYTF	TGTGCCAGCAGCTTAGCGGGGCAGAACTATGGCTACACCTTC
-	TRBV19	TRBJ1-1	-	CASKRARNTEAFF	TGTGCCTCCAAGAGGGCACGTAACACTGAAGCTTTCTTT
-	TRBV5-4	TRBJ2-1	-	CASSGTYNEQFF	TGTGCCAGCAGCGGGACCTACAATGAGCAGTTCTTC
-	TRBV7-2	TRBJ2-7	-	CASSFSQPNYEQYF	TGTGCCAGCAGCTTCAGCCAGCCCAACTACGAGCAGTACTTC
-	TRBV6-4	TRBJ1-1	-	CASRPDLGGEAFF	TGTGCCAGCAGGCCAGACTTAGGGGGTGAAGCTTTCTTT
-	TRBV2	TRBJ2-1	-	CASGLGEQFF	TGTGCCAGCGGCCTTGGTGAGCAGTTCTTC
once	TRBV5-1	TRBJ1-5	-	CASRSDRSNQPQHF	TGCGCCAGCAGATCAGACAGGAGCAATCAGCCCCAGCATTTT
-	TRBV6-5	TRBJ1-3	-	CASSYSRRGSGNTIYF	TGTGCCAGCAGTTACTCCAGGAGGGGCTCGGGAAACACCATATATTTT
-	TRBV6-1	TRBJ2-7	-	CASSDDRSLLGEQYF	TGTGCCAGCAGTGATGACAGGTCCCTCCTAGGCGAGCAGTACTTC
-	TRBV7-9	TRBJ1-2	TRBD1	CASSLVGTGGRGYTF	TGTGCCAGCAGCTTAGTTGGGACAGGGGGGCGTGGCTACACCTTC
few	TRBV6-5	TRBJ2-1	TRBD2	CASRGSGGYNEQFF	TGTGCCAGCAGAGGGTCGGGGGGGTACAATGAGCAGTTCTTC
-	TRBV19	TRBJ1-1	TRBD1	CASTQNRGSEAFF	TGTGCCAGTACCCAGAACAGGGGCTCTGAAGCTTTCTTT
-	TRBV10-2	TRBJ2-3	TRBD1	CAANPGGQGFFAGTDTQYF	TGCGCCGCCAATCCTGGGGGACAGGGGTTTTTCGCCGGCACAGATACGCAGTATTTT
-	TRBV27	TRBJ1-1	TRBD1	CAMRDRALNTEAFF	TGTGCCATGCGCGACAGGGCCCTGAACACTGAAGCTTTCTTT
once	TRBV5-1	TRBJ1-6	-	CASSLAMGNSPLHF	TGCGCCAGCAGCTTGGCCATGGGGAATTCACCCCTCCACTTT
-	TRBV7-2	TRBJ2-2	-	CASSLNGHTGELFF	TGTGCCAGCAGCTTAAACGGCCACACCGGGGAGCTGTTTTTT
-	TRBV4-3	TRBJ2-5	-	CASSQDPRQPQETQYF	TGCGCCAGCAGCCAAGATCCCCGACAGCCCCAAGAGACCCAGTACTTC
-	TRBV4-3	TRBJ2-2	-	CASSPGHRVLDTGELFF	TGCGCCAGCAGCCCGGGACACAGGGTGTTGGACACCGGGGAGCTGTTTTTT
-	TRBV24-1	TRBJ2-3	TRBD1	CATSDPRGLADTQYF	TGTGCCACCAGTGACCCCAGGGGGCTGGCAGATACGCAGTATTTT
-	TRBV19	TRBJ2-1	-	CASSLGYSINEQFF	TGTGCCAGTAGTCTGGGGTACAGCATCAATGAGCAGTTCTTC
once	TRBV6-5	TRBJ1-3	-	CASSSTRTSGNTIYF	TGTGCCAGCAGTTCTACCCGGACCTCTGGAAACACCATATATTTT
-	TRBV5-1	TRBJ2-7	-	CASSLVLAPYEQYF	TGCGCCAGCAGCTTGGTTCTAGCGCCTTACGAGCAGTACTTC
few	TRBV6-2/TRBV6-3	TRBJ2-4	TRBD1	CASSPKGEGQRSKNIQYF	TGTGCCAGCAGCCCCAAGGGAGAGGGACAGCGAAGTAAAAACATTCAGTACTTC
-	TRBV27	TRBJ1-2	-	CASSLSWAPASYGYTF	TGTGCCAGCAGTTTATCGTGGGCGCCTGCCAGCTATGGCTACACCTTC
-	TRBV9	TRBJ1-1	-	CASSRGHAGTEAFF	TGTGCCAGCAGCAGAGGCCATGCGGGCACTGAAGCTTTCTTT
-	TRBV19	TRBJ1-1	-	CASSEQGGTEAFF	TGTGCCAGTAGTGAACAGGGTGGCACTGAAGCTTTCTTT
-	TRBV6-5	TRBJ1-2	-	CASRRAGANYGYTF	TGTGCCAGCAGGCGGGCAGGAGCTAACTATGGCTACACCTTC
-	TRBV7-3	TRBJ1-6	-	CASSLTAGENSPLHF	TGTGCCAGCAGCTTAACGGCAGGGGAGAATTCACCCCTCCACTTT
-	TRBV15	TRBJ2-7	-	CATREGGRGGEQYF	TGTGCCACCAGAGAAGGTGGCAGGGGAGGAGAGCAGTACTTC
many	TRBV4-2	TRBJ1-2	-	CASSPGQIYGYTF	TGTGCCAGCAGCCCAGGACAGATCTATGGCTACACCTTC
-	TRBV12-3/TRBV12-4	TRBJ1-5	-	CASSPGGDQPQHF	TGTGCCAGCAGCCCCGGAGGGGATCAGCCCCAGCATTTT
-	TRBV7-3	TRBJ2-7	-	CASSLSPRREQYF	TGTGCCAGCAGCCTCTCCCCCAGGAGGGAGCAGTACTTC
-	TRBV5-8	TRBJ2-3	TRBD1	CASSHGQGFFSDTQYF	TGTGCCAGCAGCCACGGACAGGGATTTTTTTCGGATACGCAGTATTTT
-	TRBV7-9	TRBJ2-7	TRBD1	CASGQDSPPYEQYF	TGTGCCAGCGGACAGGACTCTCCCCCCTACGAGCAGTACTTC
-	TRBV7-3	TRBJ1-2	-	CASSLARNYGYTF	TGTGCCAGCAGCTTAGCCCGCAACTATGGCTACACCTTC
-	TRBV11-2	TRBJ1-2	TRBD1	CASSWRGQGANGYTF	TGTGCCAGCAGCTGGAGGGGGCAGGGGGCCAATGGCTACACCTTC
few	TRBV6-2/TRBV6-3	TRBJ1-3	-	CASSYGLRLSGNTIYF	TGTGCCAGCAGTTATGGGCTGCGCCTCTCTGGAAACACCATATATTTT